A selection of T cell receptor beta chains follows, all from one sample in a study of T cells in Graves' hyperthyroidism and ophthalmopathy. TCRdb reprocessed the multiplex PCR reads via MiXCR and lists one record per CDR3 protein. Here the sample spans about 360,000 distinct CDR3 sequences, around 13% being singletons. The sample comprised blood. All receptors derive from a woman aged 18-35 years with Graves' hyperthyroidism. Each CDR3 is given with its conserved first and last residue. Fields, in order: J gene, V gene, clone size, D gene, CDR3 DNA, CDR3 protein. A D gene is named only where the DNA matches it firmly. Not all rows give a size; the values are once, few, many and, for expanded clones, a class.

J: TRBJ1-5
V: TRBV18
size: many
D: -
DNA: TGTGCCAGCTCCTTAACCCCGGATAGCAATCAGCCCCAGCATTTT
CDR3: CASSLTPDSNQPQHF

J: TRBJ1-4
V: TRBV28
size: many
D: -
DNA: TGTGCCAGCACCCGCCGGGGGAACGCGAGGGGAAAACTGTTTTTT
CDR3: CASTRRGNARGKLFF

J: TRBJ2-1
V: TRBV2
size: many
D: -
DNA: TGTGCCAGCAGTGAGGGGGACACGGAACAGTTCTTC
CDR3: CASSEGDTEQFF

J: TRBJ2-2
V: TRBV19
size: -
D: TRBD1
DNA: TGTGCCAGTACCCACGGGCCCCGGGACAGGGAAGACGGGGAGCTGTTTTTT
CDR3: CASTHGPRDREDGELFF

J: TRBJ2-1
V: TRBV10-1
size: many
D: TRBD2
DNA: TGCGCCAGCAGTTTTGCGGGGGGCAACAATGAGCAGTTCTTC
CDR3: CASSFAGGNNEQFF

J: TRBJ2-7
V: TRBV28
size: many
D: TRBD1
DNA: TGTGCCAGCAGTCTCCCGGACAGGGACACCTACGAGCAGTACTTC
CDR3: CASSLPDRDTYEQYF

J: TRBJ2-1
V: TRBV7-6
size: many
D: TRBD2
DNA: TGTGCCAGCAGCGGGACTAGCGGAGTGGGGAGGGAGCAGTTCTTC
CDR3: CASSGTSGVGREQFF

J: TRBJ2-7
V: TRBV5-5
size: many
D: -
DNA: TGTGCCAGCAGCTTGCAGGCTAGCCAGAACTACGAGCAGTACTTC
CDR3: CASSLQASQNYEQYF

J: TRBJ1-5
V: TRBV4-1
size: -
D: -
DNA: TGCGCCAGCAGCCAAGCTACTACAGGATTCAATCAGCCCCAGCATTTT
CDR3: CASSQATTGFNQPQHF

J: TRBJ2-1
V: TRBV19
size: -
D: -
DNA: TGTGCCAGTAGTCCCCGTTCTAAAATTAGCGAGAGCTCCTACAATGAGCAGTTCTTC
CDR3: CASSPRSKISESSYNEQFF

J: TRBJ2-2
V: TRBV11-2
size: many
D: -
DNA: TGTGCCAGCAGCTTAAGCGGCAAGAACACCGGGGAGCTGTTTTTT
CDR3: CASSLSGKNTGELFF

J: TRBJ1-2
V: TRBV7-9
size: many
D: -
DNA: TGTGCCAGCAGCTTAGATTTAGGGGCCGGGATAGGAGGCTACACCTTC
CDR3: CASSLDLGAGIGGYTF

J: TRBJ2-1
V: TRBV20-1
size: few
D: -
DNA: TGCAGTGCTATAGACGGCGGACTTACGGATGAGCAGTTCTTC
CDR3: CSAIDGGLTDEQFF

J: TRBJ1-5
V: TRBV13
size: -
D: -
DNA: TGTGCCAGCAGCTTGTGGGAGTCCTGGCAGCCCCAGCATTTT
CDR3: CASSLWESWQPQHF

J: TRBJ2-5
V: TRBV11-2
size: medium-sized
D: TRBD1
DNA: TGTGCCAGCCTCCGGGACAGGAGGGGAGAGACCCAGTACTTC
CDR3: CASLRDRRGETQYF

J: TRBJ2-2
V: TRBV14
size: many
D: -
DNA: TGTGCCAGCAGCCGGAGAGTGGACACCGGGGAGCTGTTTTTT
CDR3: CASSRRVDTGELFF

J: TRBJ2-3
V: TRBV5-4
size: -
D: -
DNA: TGTGCCAGCAGCTTGGCAGGGCTCCGAACAGATACGCAGTATTTT
CDR3: CASSLAGLRTDTQYF

J: TRBJ1-1
V: TRBV18
size: many
D: TRBD1
DNA: TGTGCCAGCTCACCACGGGAGTCCCCTGGGACAGTGGCTTTCTTT
CDR3: CASSPRESPGTVAFF

J: TRBJ2-1
V: TRBV6-1
size: -
D: -
DNA: TGTGCCAGCAGCACCGGTGGGGGCCAGGGGCTGACGTTCTTC
CDR3: CASSTGGGQGLTFF

J: TRBJ1-5
V: TRBV19
size: many
D: TRBD1
DNA: TGTGCCAGCGCCGGGACAGGCAATGTTCAGCCCCAGCATTTT
CDR3: CASAGTGNVQPQHF

J: TRBJ2-7
V: TRBV7-2
size: many
D: -
DNA: TGTGCCAGCAGCCATACACCAGGCGAGCAGTACTTC
CDR3: CASSHTPGEQYF

J: TRBJ2-7
V: TRBV20-1
size: many
D: -
DNA: TGCAGTGCCGAGGAGGTGGGAGAGGCCTACGAGCAGTACTTC
CDR3: CSAEEVGEAYEQYF

J: TRBJ1-1
V: TRBV6-6
size: many
D: -
DNA: TGTGCCAGCAGTTACTCGAAGGGGAACACTGAAGCTTTCTTT
CDR3: CASSYSKGNTEAFF

J: TRBJ2-2
V: TRBV24-1
size: many
D: -
DNA: TGTGCCACCAGTGATTCAGTCAGGTCGAACACCGGGGAGCTGTTTTTT
CDR3: CATSDSVRSNTGELFF

J: TRBJ2-7
V: TRBV25-1
size: -
D: TRBD2
DNA: TGTGCCAGCAGTGAACTAGCGGGTCGTTACAATGAGCAGTACTTC
CDR3: CASSELAGRYNEQYF

J: TRBJ2-3
V: TRBV2
size: many
D: TRBD2
DNA: TGTGCCAGCAGAGCAAGACTAGCGGGATCATATACGCAGTATTTT
CDR3: CASRARLAGSYTQYF

J: TRBJ2-2
V: TRBV9
size: few
D: TRBD2
DNA: TGTGCCAGCAGCGTAGTTGCGGGGGGCACCGGGGAGCTGTTTTTT
CDR3: CASSVVAGGTGELFF

J: TRBJ1-1
V: TRBV24-1
size: many
D: TRBD1
DNA: TGTGCCACCAGTGATCCGACCCGGGGACAGGGGAACACTGAAGCTTTCTTT
CDR3: CATSDPTRGQGNTEAFF

J: TRBJ2-1
V: TRBV10-3
size: few
D: -
DNA: TGTGCCATCAGTGAGTCCGGGTTTCAGGGGACGGGATATATCAATGAGCAGTTCTTC
CDR3: CAISESGFQGTGYINEQFF

J: TRBJ1-1
V: TRBV5-1
size: many
D: TRBD1
DNA: TGCGCCAGCAGCCAGACAGGGATTGCGACGAACACTGAAGCTTTCTTT
CDR3: CASSQTGIATNTEAFF

J: TRBJ2-5
V: TRBV7-2
size: many
D: TRBD2
DNA: TGTGCCAGCAGCCGGGGACTTGAGGGGCGGGAGAGAGAGACCCAGTACTTC
CDR3: CASSRGLEGRERETQYF

J: TRBJ1-2
V: TRBV27
size: many
D: -
DNA: TGTGCCAGCAGTTCCGGGCACTTTAGGGATGGCTACACCTTC
CDR3: CASSSGHFRDGYTF

J: TRBJ2-7
V: TRBV4-1
size: many
D: -
DNA: TGCGCCAGCAGCCAAGGGATTAGCTACGAGCAGTACTTC
CDR3: CASSQGISYEQYF

J: TRBJ2-3
V: TRBV20-1
size: -
D: -
DNA: TGCAGTGCTAGTTGGGGTGGGGCAGGGGGCACAGATACGCAGTATTTT
CDR3: CSASWGGAGGTDTQYF

J: TRBJ2-7
V: TRBV6-5
size: many
D: -
DNA: TGTGCCAGCAGTTACCGAGGCGGTGACCCCTACGAGCAGTACTTC
CDR3: CASSYRGGDPYEQYF

J: TRBJ2-5
V: TRBV20-1
size: many
D: TRBD2
DNA: TGCAGTGGCCTTAGCGGGGGGCTCCAAGAGACCCAGTACTTC
CDR3: CSGLSGGLQETQYF

J: TRBJ2-1
V: TRBV7-9
size: many
D: TRBD1
DNA: TGTGCCAGCAGGGGGGGACAGGGGTCGAATGAGCAGTTCTTC
CDR3: CASRGGQGSNEQFF

J: TRBJ1-5
V: TRBV20-1
size: many
D: -
DNA: TGCAGTGCTGTAGACCCGGCGAGCGAGCCCCAGCATTTT
CDR3: CSAVDPASEPQHF

J: TRBJ1-5
V: TRBV6-1
size: many
D: TRBD1
DNA: TGTGCCAGCAGCCCCGACAGGGATCGTCAGCCCCAGCATTTT
CDR3: CASSPDRDRQPQHF

J: TRBJ1-1
V: TRBV9
size: -
D: -
DNA: TGTGCCAGCAGCGTAGCTTCAGGGATGAACACTGAAGCTTTCTTT
CDR3: CASSVASGMNTEAFF

J: TRBJ2-2
V: TRBV6-1
size: -
D: -
DNA: TGTGCCAGCGCCCTCGCCGGGCGGGAGCTGTTTTTT
CDR3: CASALAGRELFF

J: TRBJ1-5
V: TRBV19
size: -
D: TRBD1
DNA: TGTGCCTCTCTACAGGGGGCTACAATCAATCAGCCCCAGCATTTT
CDR3: CASLQGATINQPQHF

J: TRBJ2-3
V: TRBV20-1
size: many
D: TRBD2
DNA: TGCAGTGCTGTCGGACTAGCCAGTAGCACAGATACGCAGTATTTT
CDR3: CSAVGLASSTDTQYF

J: TRBJ2-5
V: TRBV20-1
size: many
D: TRBD2
DNA: TGCAGTGCTAGAGGCGCCGGGACTAGGGTGACCCAGTACTTC
CDR3: CSARGAGTRVTQYF

J: TRBJ1-1
V: TRBV20-1
size: many
D: TRBD1
DNA: TGCAGTGCTAGGGGTAGGGACAGGGGAGGTACTGAAGCTTTCTTT
CDR3: CSARGRDRGGTEAFF

J: TRBJ1-2
V: TRBV2
size: -
D: -
DNA: TGTGCCAGCAACCGGGACATCACTTGGGGCTACACCTTC
CDR3: CASNRDITWGYTF

J: TRBJ2-7
V: TRBV6-2/TRBV6-3
size: many
D: -
DNA: TGTGCCGGAGGGGTTGGCGGCTACGAGCAGTACTTC
CDR3: CAGGVGGYEQYF

J: TRBJ1-1
V: TRBV12-5
size: -
D: TRBD1
DNA: TGTGCTAGTGGTTTGGTACTTGGACAGGGGATGAACACTGAAGCTTTCTTT
CDR3: CASGLVLGQGMNTEAFF

J: TRBJ1-1
V: TRBV27
size: many
D: -
DNA: TGTGCCAGCAGTAATTTAGCTTGGACGATGGGAACTGAAGCTTTCTTT
CDR3: CASSNLAWTMGTEAFF

J: TRBJ2-7
V: TRBV18
size: -
D: TRBD1
DNA: TGTGCCAGCTCACCAAGACAGGGAACGGGTTCGGACGAGCAGTACTTC
CDR3: CASSPRQGTGSDEQYF